The rows below give T cell receptor beta chains drawn from one sample of a study of vaccination and CD4 T cells after COVID-19. TCRdb called the PCR reads again in MiXCR, with one record for every CDR3 protein. The sample has several thousand distinct CDR3 sequences; about 43% are singletons. Their antigen targets remain unknown. Specimen: CD4+ T cells from blood, cultured in vitro. The source is a human donor in good health. Both conserved end residues are part of each CDR3. The order of the fields is clone size, J gene, V gene, D gene, CDR3 protein, CDR3 DNA. D genes are given only for firm matches. Some rows mark clone size as missing; the rest say once, few, many or name a class of expanded clone.

abundance: .; j_gene: TRBJ1-2; v_gene: TRBV9; d_gene: .; CDR3aa: CASSQITGFYGYTF; CDR3nt: TGTGCCAGCAGCCAAATTACAGGGTTCTATGGCTACACCTTC
abundance: .; j_gene: TRBJ1-2; v_gene: TRBV30; d_gene: TRBD1; CDR3aa: CAWSAGTGLFYTF; CDR3nt: TGTGCCTGGAGTGCCGGGACAGGTCTTTTCTACACCTTC
abundance: once; j_gene: TRBJ2-5; v_gene: TRBV5-1; d_gene: .; CDR3aa: CASSLGLGETQYF; CDR3nt: TGCGCCAGCAGCTTGGGCCTCGGGGAGACCCAGTACTTC
abundance: once; j_gene: TRBJ2-1; v_gene: TRBV20-1; d_gene: TRBD2; CDR3aa: CSATRTSFEGQFF; CDR3nt: TGCAGTGCTACCCGGACTAGCTTCGAAGGACAGTTCTTC
abundance: .; j_gene: TRBJ2-7; v_gene: TRBV3-1; d_gene: TRBD1; CDR3aa: CASSQDRGPYEQYF; CDR3nt: TGTGCCAGCAGCCAGGACAGGGGCCCCTACGAGCAGTACTTC
abundance: .; j_gene: TRBJ1-1; v_gene: TRBV20-1; d_gene: .; CDR3aa: CSAFDLAGAERINTEAFF; CDR3nt: TGCAGTGCTTTTGACTTAGCAGGGGCTGAGAGAATCAACACTGAAGCTTTCTTT
abundance: .; j_gene: TRBJ2-2; v_gene: TRBV2; d_gene: .; CDR3aa: CASSDGIFTGELFF; CDR3nt: TGTGCCAGCAGCGACGGCATATTCACCGGGGAGCTGTTTTTT
abundance: few; j_gene: TRBJ1-3; v_gene: TRBV7-9; d_gene: .; CDR3aa: CASSLAGNSGNTIYF; CDR3nt: TGTGCCAGCAGCTTAGCAGGGAACTCTGGAAACACCATATATTTT
abundance: few; j_gene: TRBJ1-1; v_gene: TRBV20-1; d_gene: TRBD1; CDR3aa: CSAPGTGGTEAFF; CDR3nt: TGCAGTGCTCCCGGGACAGGGGGTACTGAAGCTTTCTTT
abundance: once; j_gene: TRBJ2-7; v_gene: TRBV12-5; d_gene: .; CDR3aa: CASGSVLGDEQYF; CDR3nt: TGTGCTAGTGGTTCGGTACTGGGTGACGAGCAGTACTTC
abundance: .; j_gene: TRBJ1-3; v_gene: TRBV29-1; d_gene: .; CDR3aa: CSVEGLSGNTIYF; CDR3nt: TGCAGCGTTGAAGGGCTCTCTGGAAACACCATATATTTT
abundance: .; j_gene: TRBJ1-3; v_gene: TRBV7-2; d_gene: .; CDR3aa: CASSLQIGGSGNTIYF; CDR3nt: TGTGCCAGCAGCTTACAGATAGGGGGATCCGGAAACACCATATATTTT
abundance: .; j_gene: TRBJ1-6; v_gene: TRBV5-1; d_gene: .; CDR3aa: CASSLGVNSPLHF; CDR3nt: TGCGCCAGCAGCTTGGGGGTTAATTCACCCCTCCACTTT
abundance: once; j_gene: TRBJ1-4; v_gene: TRBV12-3/TRBV12-4; d_gene: .; CDR3aa: CASRGEKLFF; CDR3nt: TGTGCCAGCAGGGGGGAAAAACTGTTTTTT
abundance: .; j_gene: TRBJ2-5; v_gene: TRBV7-6; d_gene: TRBD2; CDR3aa: CAGSLLAAYQETQYF; CDR3nt: TGTGCCGGCAGCTTACTAGCGGCGTACCAAGAGACCCAGTACTTC
abundance: .; j_gene: TRBJ2-5; v_gene: TRBV30; d_gene: TRBD1; CDR3aa: CAWRIDRVIQETQYF; CDR3nt: TGTGCCTGGCGGATCGACAGGGTAATACAAGAGACCCAGTACTTC
abundance: few; j_gene: TRBJ1-1; v_gene: TRBV19; d_gene: .; CDR3aa: CASPGIGGTFF; CDR3nt: TGTGCCAGTCCTGGAATCGGGGGAACTTTCTTT
abundance: .; j_gene: TRBJ1-1; v_gene: TRBV12-3/TRBV12-4; d_gene: .; CDR3aa: CASSFSELNTEAFF; CDR3nt: TGTGCCAGCAGTTTTTCCGAGCTGAACACTGAAGCTTTCTTT
abundance: few; j_gene: TRBJ1-2; v_gene: TRBV7-9; d_gene: TRBD1; CDR3aa: CASSSRSRTGPEGYGYTF; CDR3nt: TGTGCCAGCAGCTCCCGCTCCCGGACAGGACCCGAGGGTTATGGCTACACCTTC
abundance: .; j_gene: TRBJ1-1; v_gene: TRBV19; d_gene: TRBD1; CDR3aa: CASSGDRTRTEAFF; CDR3nt: TGTGCCAGTAGTGGGGACAGAACGCGCACTGAAGCTTTCTTT
abundance: .; j_gene: TRBJ1-2; v_gene: TRBV6-1; d_gene: .; CDR3aa: CAIPIRDGVDVYTF; CDR3nt: TGTGCCATCCCCATCCGGGACGGCGTTGATGTCTACACCTTC
abundance: few; j_gene: TRBJ2-3; v_gene: TRBV20-1; d_gene: TRBD2; CDR3aa: CSALDSGGTADTQYF; CDR3nt: TGCAGTGCCCTGGATAGCGGGGGGACGGCAGATACGCAGTATTTT
abundance: .; j_gene: TRBJ1-6; v_gene: TRBV25-1; d_gene: .; CDR3aa: CASSPSGTANSPLHF; CDR3nt: TGTGCCAGCAGCCCCTCCGGGACCGCCAATTCACCCCTCCACTTT
abundance: few; j_gene: TRBJ1-2; v_gene: TRBV20-1; d_gene: .; CDR3aa: CSAQQGELGYGYTF; CDR3nt: TGCAGTGCTCAACAGGGTGAGCTGGGCTATGGCTACACCTTC
abundance: few; j_gene: TRBJ1-2; v_gene: TRBV6-1; d_gene: .; CDR3aa: CASSGRYGYTF; CDR3nt: TGTGCCAGCAGTGGACGGTATGGCTACACCTTC
abundance: .; j_gene: TRBJ2-7; v_gene: TRBV5-1; d_gene: TRBD1; CDR3aa: CASSRDSPSYEQYF; CDR3nt: TGCGCCAGCAGCCGGGACAGCCCGTCCTACGAGCAGTACTTC
abundance: .; j_gene: TRBJ1-1; v_gene: TRBV6-5; d_gene: TRBD1; CDR3aa: CASSYVGQPTGTEAFF; CDR3nt: TGTGCCAGCAGTTACGTGGGACAGCCCACGGGCACTGAAGCTTTCTTT
abundance: .; j_gene: TRBJ1-1; v_gene: TRBV6-1; d_gene: .; CDR3aa: CGTGNEAFF; CDR3nt: TGTGGAACAGGAAATGAAGCTTTCTTT
abundance: once; j_gene: TRBJ2-1; v_gene: TRBV7-2; d_gene: .; CDR3aa: CASSFRMIRGRGRAGDEQFF; CDR3nt: TGTGCCAGCAGCTTCCGAATGATTAGGGGCAGGGGCCGGGCCGGGGATGAGCAGTTCTTC
abundance: .; j_gene: TRBJ2-3; v_gene: TRBV9; d_gene: .; CDR3aa: CASSVGWYTDTQYF; CDR3nt: TGTGCCAGCAGCGTAGGGTGGTACACAGATACGCAGTATTTT
abundance: .; j_gene: TRBJ1-1; v_gene: TRBV7-3; d_gene: .; CDR3aa: CASSSRGKTEAFF; CDR3nt: TGTGCCAGCAGCTCGCGGGGTAAGACTGAAGCTTTCTTT
abundance: .; j_gene: TRBJ1-4; v_gene: TRBV20-1; d_gene: .; CDR3aa: CSASGAANEKLFF; CDR3nt: TGCAGTGCAAGCGGTGCCGCTAATGAAAAACTGTTTTTT
abundance: .; j_gene: TRBJ1-1; v_gene: TRBV7-3; d_gene: .; CDR3aa: CASSLAGPNTEAFF; CDR3nt: TGTGCCAGCAGCTTAGCCGGCCCGAACACTGAAGCTTTCTTT
abundance: few; j_gene: TRBJ1-1; v_gene: TRBV25-1; d_gene: TRBD1; CDR3aa: CASSDQTPRTGNTEAFF; CDR3nt: TGTGCCAGCAGTGATCAAACCCCGAGGACAGGAAACACTGAAGCTTTCTTT
abundance: .; j_gene: TRBJ1-2; v_gene: TRBV12-3/TRBV12-4; d_gene: .; CDR3aa: CASGPGYGYTF; CDR3nt: TGTGCCAGCGGTCCGGGCTATGGCTACACCTTC
abundance: .; j_gene: TRBJ1-1; v_gene: TRBV5-4; d_gene: .; CDR3aa: CASSLESPGLNTEAFF; CDR3nt: TGTGCCAGCAGCTTGGAGTCTCCAGGGTTGAACACTGAAGCTTTCTTT
abundance: few; j_gene: TRBJ1-1; v_gene: TRBV12-3/TRBV12-4; d_gene: .; CDR3aa: CASSWVQFAEAFF; CDR3nt: TGTGCCAGCAGTTGGGTACAGTTTGCTGAAGCTTTCTTT
abundance: .; j_gene: TRBJ1-1; v_gene: TRBV20-1; d_gene: TRBD1; CDR3aa: CSAPPGQGGGNTEAFF; CDR3nt: TGCAGTGCTCCACCGGGACAGGGGGGGGGGAACACTGAAGCTTTCTTT
abundance: .; j_gene: TRBJ2-1; v_gene: TRBV6-5; d_gene: TRBD2; CDR3aa: CASSYLAGGVSYNEQFF; CDR3nt: TGTGCCAGCAGTTACCTTGCGGGGGGCGTCTCCTACAATGAGCAGTTCTTC
abundance: .; j_gene: TRBJ2-7; v_gene: TRBV19; d_gene: TRBD1; CDR3aa: CASRDRGLGEQYF; CDR3nt: TGTGCCAGTAGGGACAGGGGGTTAGGCGAGCAGTACTTC